These 9 T cell receptor beta chains were all obtained from the same sample, sequenced in a study of read filtering for tumor transcriptome and immune sequencing. From approximately 400 ng of RNA, a library with molecular barcoded alpha/delta and beta/gamma adaptors was made. Each CDR3 protein is one row after TCRdb ran MiXCR on the reads. The table records under 150,000 distinct CDR3 sequences, less than 15% of them present only once. What was sequenced was a population of CD138-negative cells sorted from bone marrow. These receptors all come from a donor aged 40 or older with multiple myeloma.

This clonotype was seen repeatedly, ten times or more. This chain joins TRBV10-1 and TRBJ1-1; tentative D call: TRBD1 (6 bases). CDR1 WNHNN and CDR2 SYGVQD come from the germline V gene (reference sequence). Trimming removed 2 bases from V and 3 bases from J, with 13 bases in between. The CDR3 runs to 15 residues. This CDR3 is CASSERGARDTEAFF. CDR3 in DNA: TGCGCCAGCAGTGAGCGGGGGGCGCGGGACACTGAAGCTTTCTTT.

This clonotype was seen at least ten times. The gene calls are TRBV19 and TRBJ2-1; 10 bases match TRBD2. This CDR3 comprises 16 residues. Germline CDR1 LNHDA, CDR2 SQIVND (reference sequence). V shed 3 bases and J 5 bases; nucleotides not matched to a gene: 7. In DNA, the CDR3 is TGTGCCAGTAGTATCACCCTAGCGGGAGTCAACAATGAGCAGTTCTTC. Its protein is CASSITLAGVNNEQFF.

This clonotype was observed many times. The rearrangement links TRBV7-8 to TRBJ2-5; perhaps TRBD1 as D (6 bases). The CDR3 loop spans 15 amino acids. The germline V and J ends were trimmed by 0 bases and 4 bases, with 12 bases remaining between them. Germline assignment: CDR1 SGHVS and CDR2 FQNEAQ. CDR3 in DNA: TGTGCCAGCAGCTTAGCAGGGGGAGACGGAGAGACCCAGTACTTC. Translated: CASSLAGGDGETQYF. Supplemented by reference TRBV7-8 and TRBJ2-5, the full variable domain reads GAGVSQSPRYKVAKRGQDVALRCDPISGHVSLFWYQQALGQGPEFLTYFQNEAQLDKSGLPSDRFFAERPEGSVSTLKIQRTQQEDSAVYLCASSLAGGDGETQYFGPGTRLLVL.

This clonotype was seen repeatedly, ten times or more. The chain joins TRBV11-3 to TRBJ1-1; tentative D call: TRBD1 (5 bases). Germline lookup yields CDR1 SGHNT and CDR2 YENEEA. The CDR3 spans 15 residues. Between the trimmed V and J ends, which lost 5 bases and 5 bases, there was a span of 18 bases. CDR3 DNA: TGTGCCAGCAGCGAAACTTCCGGGACGCATACTGAAGCTTTCTTT. Protein sequence: CASSETSGTHTEAFF. Full variable domain (rest looked up from reference TRBV11-3 and TRBJ1-1): EAGVVQSPRYKIIEKKQPVAFWCNPISGHNTLYWYLQNLGQGPELLIRYENEEAVDDSQLPKDRFSAERLKGVDSTLKIQPAELGDSAVYLCASSETSGTHTEAFFGQGTRLTVV.

The rearrangement links TRBV7-2 to TRBJ2-3; maybe TRBD2 (5 bases). This CDR3 is built from 16 residues. The germline V and J ends were trimmed by 8 bases and 4 bases, with 22 bases remaining between them. Per germline, CDR1 SGHTA and CDR2 FQGNSA. CDR3 sequence (DNA): TGTGCCAGCGCGGAGATCCTAGCCCCACGGGCAGATACGCAGTATTTT. Amino acid sequence: CASAEILAPRADTQYF. The entire variable domain, with the rest obtained from reference TRBV7-2 and TRBJ2-3, is as follows: GAGVSQSPSNKVTEKGKDVELRCDPISGHTALYWYRQSLGQGLEFLIYFQGNSAPDKSGLPSDRFSAERTGGSVSTLTIQRTQQEDSAVYLCASAEILAPRADTQYFGPGTRLTVL.

This clonotype was recorded at least ten times. The gene calls are TRBV7-2 and TRBJ1-2, with a possible D match to TRBD1 (6 bases). Trimming removed 7 bases from V and 4 bases from J, with 19 bases in between. The CDR3 extends over 15 amino acids. Germline V gives CDR1 SGHTA, CDR2 FQGNSA. This CDR3 reads CASNEWGGRSYGYTF. As DNA, the CDR3 is TGTGCCAGCAACGAATGGGGGGGCCGCAGCTATGGCTACACCTTC.

This clonotype was observed many times. The chain is built from TRBV4-3 and TRBJ2-7; the D is unclear. This CDR3 spans 17 amino acids. Looked up from germline, CDR1 is LGHNA and CDR2 is YSLEER. Trimming stripped 0 bases from V and 0 bases from J, with 15 bases between. The CDR3 region has the DNA TGCGCCAGCAGCCAAGATGCGACCGTCGGGTTCTCCTACGAGCAGTACTTC. This codes for CASSQDATVGFSYEQYF.

In this sample, this clonotype turned up many times. The chain recombines TRBV29-1 with TRBJ1-4; D is ambiguous. Germline CDR1 and CDR2: SQVTM and ANQGSEA. Trimming shortened V by 4 bases and J by 8 bases, and 14 bases separated the two germline ends. This CDR3 has 13 residues. The CDR3 DNA follows: TGCAGCGTTGTTAGGCCGGGAGGAGAAAAACTGTTTTTT. It specifies CSVVRPGGEKLFF.

This clonotype was recorded at least ten times. The rearrangement joins TRBV12-3 or TRBV12-4 to TRBJ1-5; unclear D gene. The CDR3 extends over 14 amino acids. Trimming removed 3 bases at V and 1 base at J, with 7 bases between. The CDR3 protein is CASSLLRSNQPQHF. The CDR3 bases are TGTGCCAGCAGTTTGTTGAGGAGCAATCAGCCCCAGCATTTT.